This TCR beta chain was documented in a study of T cell changes during pregnancy in multiple sclerosis. TCRdb keeps only in-frame clones here, not all; method: immunoSEQ multiplex PCR. The top ten clones hold 1% to 1.5% of a sample with fewer than 60,000 clones, more than 75% of them seen once. The CDR3 has 19 amino acids. Per germline, CDR1 SGHTA and CDR2 FQGTGA. V was cut by 4 bases and J by 7 bases, with 29 bases left in between. This rearrangement joins TRBV7-3 to TRBJ1-3; D is ambiguous. This sequence originates from a female donor with multiple sclerosis, enrolled in a pregnancy study. Sequencing used peripheral blood, obtained in the second trimester of pregnancy. The CDR3 loop reads CASSSMNQILKGVCNTIYF. The DNA for the CDR3 is TGTGCCAGCAGCTCAATGAATCAGATATTAAAAGGAGTGTGTAACACCATATATTTT. Full variable domain (rest looked up from reference TRBV7-3 and TRBJ1-3): GAGVSQTPSNKVTEKGKYVELRCDPISGHTALYWYRQSLGQGPEFLIYFQGTGAADDSGLPNDRFFAVRPEGSVSTLKIQRTERGDSAVYLCASSSMNQILKGVCNTIYFGEGSWLTVV.